One sample yielded the 16 T cell receptor beta chains listed below, sequenced in a study of Ad26.COV2.S vaccination and SARS-CoV-2 variants. Treatment described: 19 received Ad26.COV2.S at low or high dose, single or two shots; 5 received placebo; per-sample allocation not given. Day 63 after the first vaccine or placebo injection was the time point for sampling. The table came from immunoSEQ multiplex PCR; TCRdb's copy has only in-frame clones and leaves some out. The sample gives some 640,000 clones, more than 80% of which show up once; around 1.5% is in the top ten. The sequenced sample was peripheral blood, obtained in a trial of Ad26.COV2.S vaccine versus placebo. The receptors come from a person aged 18-60 years who received the Ad26.COV2.S COVID-19 vaccine or a placebo.

The J gene is TRBJ2-3, the V gene TRBV7-2; TRBD2 matches 14 bases. After removal of 4 bases from V and 4 bases from J, the junction contained 7 bases not matched to a gene. Per the germline V gene, CDR1 is SGHTA and CDR2 is FQGNSA. This CDR3 is 17 amino acids long. The DNA of the CDR3 is TGTGCCAGCAGCTCGGGACTAGCGGGGGCCGGAGCAGATACGCAGTATTTT. Protein: CASSSGLAGAGADTQYF.

This clone has just a few counts. The chain couples TRBV14 to TRBJ1-5, with D unclear. Per the germline V gene, CDR1 is SGHDN and CDR2 is FVKESK. Trimming took off 0 bases at V and 0 bases at J, with 6 bases between the two ends. This CDR3 has 15 residues. CDR3 in DNA: TGTGCCAGCAGCCAAGAGGTGGGTAGCAATCAGCCCCAGCATTTT. It yields the protein CASSQEVGSNQPQHF.

The table lists this clone with a few counts. Additional DNA sequences in this sample encode the identical CDR3. The rearrangement uses TRBV6-5 and TRBJ2-7; perhaps D is TRBD1 or TRBD2 (5 bases each). The germline V gene encodes CDR1 MNHEY and CDR2 SVGAGI. The CDR3 totals 13 residues. Trimming stripped 2 bases from V and 2 bases from J, with 7 bases between. CDR3 protein: CASSYRGAYEQYF. DNA for the CDR3: TGTGCCAGCAGTTACAGGGGAGCCTACGAGCAGTACTTC.

The sample holds a few counts of this clone. This chain connects TRBV5-4 to TRBJ2-7; D gene uncertain. Germline V lookup: CDR1 SGHNT, CDR2 YYREEE (reference sequence). The CDR3 has 12 residues. Trimming stripped 5 bases from V and 4 bases from J, with 10 bases between. The CDR3 region has the DNA TGTGCCAGCAGTTCGATGGGGTACGAGCAGTACTTC. Protein sequence: CASSSMGYEQYF.

The V call is TRBV27, the J call TRBJ1-6, with D uncertain. V lost 7 bases, J lost 9 bases, and 13 bases lay in between. The CDR3 sequence is 13 residues long. Germline V gives CDR1 MNHEY, CDR2 SMNVEV (reference sequence). DNA of the CDR3: TGTGCCAGCACCCCGCTCTTGGGTTCACCCCTCCACTTT. It specifies CASTPLLGSPLHF.

V gene TRBV5-4 combines with J gene TRBJ2-7, with 11 bases aligning to TRBD2. Germline CDR1 reads SGHNT; CDR2 reads YYREEE (reference sequence). The V gene end was trimmed by 2 bases and the J gene end by 3 bases; junction bases not matched to a gene: 4. This CDR3 has 15 amino acids. CDR3 sequence reads: CASSLGTSGFYEQYF. The CDR3 DNA sequence: TGTGCCAGCAGCTTAGGGACTAGCGGATTCTACGAGCAGTACTTC.

V usage is TRBV24-1 and J usage is TRBJ2-3; 8 nucleotides align to TRBD2. CDR1 is KGHDR and CDR2 is SFDVKD in the germline V gene. CDR3 length: 12 amino acids. The trim removed 9 bases at V and 6 bases at J, leaving 4 bases unmatched. The CDR3 DNA reads as TGTGCCACCCGAAGCGGGAGTGATACGCAGTATTTT. Protein product: CATRSGSDTQYF.

This sequence joins TRBV20-1 and TRBJ1-2; unclear D gene. Germline V gene data show CDR1 as DFQATT and CDR2 as SNEGSKA (reference sequence). The V and J ends lost 6 bases and 2 bases respectively, with 7 bases between them. The CDR3 sequence is 11 residues long. DNA for the CDR3: TGCAGTGCAGGCCGAAACTATGGCTACACCTTC. Encoded protein: CSAGRNYGYTF.

The CDR3 bases are TGTGCCAGCAGCCTCACCGGGACAGGGGCCCCCTACGAGCAGTACTTC. It codes for CASSLTGTGAPYEQYF. The V call is TRBV7-6, the J call TRBJ2-7, with 10 positions matching TRBD1. Trimming at V came to 5 bases and at J to 2 bases, leaving 9 bases not matched to a gene. Germline V CDR1 and CDR2: SGHVS, FNYEAQ. CDR3 length equals 16 residues.

This clone appeared once. The rearrangement links TRBV10-3 to TRBJ1-1; the D gene is possibly TRBD1 (6 bases). V gave up 6 bases and J gave up 0 bases, with 11 bases separating them. The CDR3 consists of 14 residues. Germline assignment: CDR1 ENHRY and CDR2 SYGVKD. The CDR3 DNA is TGTGCCATCAGAACGGACAGTATGAACACTGAAGCTTTCTTT. This gives the protein CAIRTDSMNTEAFF.

The chain carries TRBV6-2 or TRBV6-3 and TRBJ1-6, with D perhaps matching TRBD1 (5 bases). V shed 6 bases and J shed 6 bases, with 15 bases lying between them. Germline V gene data show CDR1 as MNHEY and CDR2 as SVGEGT. The CDR3 has 15 amino acids. CDR3 nucleotide sequence: TGTGCCAGCAGCGACGGGCCGGGGGGTAATTCACCCCTCCACTTT. Translating gives CASSDGPGGNSPLHF.

This CDR3 reads CASSQVGEQYF. CDR3 DNA: TGTGCCAGCAGCCAAGTTGGTGAGCAGTACTTC. This chain connects TRBV4-2 to TRBJ2-7, with no clear D. Germline-derived CDR1 and CDR2 are LGHNA and YNFKEQ. The CDR3 sequence is 11 residues long. V shed 1 base and J shed 7 bases, with 5 bases lying between them.

The chain is built from TRBV25-1 and TRBJ1-2; D call uncertain. Germline values: CDR1 MGHDK, CDR2 SYGVNS. V lost 5 bases and J lost 8, with 9 bases in between. The CDR3 totals 11 residues. The CDR3 bases are TGTGCCAGCAGTCACGGTTTCGGCTACACCTTC. It encodes CASSHGFGYTF.

The CDR3 region has the DNA TGTGCCAGCAGCCAAAGACAGGGCGGCAACACTGAAGCTTTCTTT. Translation: CASSQRQGGNTEAFF. The gene calls are TRBV3-1 (or the pseudogene TRBV3-2) and TRBJ1-1; TRBD1 aligns across 7 bases. The trim removed 2 bases at V and 2 bases at J, leaving 5 bases unmatched. The CDR3 sequence is 15 residues long. Germline V gives CDR1 LGHDT, CDR2 YNNKEL (reference sequence).

The CDR3 sequence is CAWSVEKATTGELFF. CDR3 bases: TGTGCCTGGAGTGTCGAGAAAGCCACCACCGGGGAGCTGTTTTTT. V usage is TRBV30 and J usage is TRBJ2-2; no clear D gene. The V gene lost 0 bases and the J gene lost 4 bases, with 12 bases spanning the gap. The germline gives CDR1 GTSNPN, CDR2 SVGIG (reference sequence). This CDR3 has 15 residues.

This clone was counted a single time. The rearrangement joins TRBV19 to TRBJ2-5, with 13 bases fitting TRBD2. Germline V lookup: CDR1 LNHDA, CDR2 SQIVND (reference sequence). The CDR3 consists of 16 residues. V was clipped by 1 base and J by 9 bases; unmatched bases: 8. The CDR3 nucleotides read TGTGCCAGTAGTATAGGCCGGACTAGCGGGGGATGGGCCCAGTACTTC. It yields the protein CASSIGRTSGGWAQYF. The complete variable domain, with remaining parts taken from reference TRBV19 and TRBJ2-5, reads DGGITQSPKYLFRKEGQNVTLSCEQNLNHDAMYWYRQDPGQGLRLIYYSQIVNDFQKGDIAEGYSVSREKKESFPLTVTSAQKNPTAFYLCASSIGRTSGGWAQYFGPGTRLLVL.